This T cell receptor beta chain appears in the sequencing data of a study of vaccination and CD4 T cells after COVID-19. Study-wide context: A CEFX pool, an HIV-1 Nef pool, or no peptide went to control cultures.

Specified treatment: roughly 10-day PBMC culture with coronavirus spike peptide pools or control peptides (ViraFEST assay). There are a few counts of this clonotype. What it binds is not known. Between the trimmed V and J ends, which lost 3 bases and 1 base, there was a span of 12 bases. Germline CDR1 and CDR2: WSHSY and SAAADI. The CDR3 sequence is 15 residues long. Sequence data for DNA of cultured CD4+ T cells were generated by the Oncomine TCR Beta short-read assay. TCRdb re-derived calls from the PCR reads in MiXCR, one entry per CDR3 protein. The table lists about 20,000 distinct CDR3 sequences, under 30% of them singletons.

Sequenced material: cultured CD4+ T cells from blood. The rearrangement joins TRBV10-2 to TRBJ2-5, with TRBD2 as a possible D gene (5 bases). This receptor was identified in a human donor with COVID-19. The CDR3 loop reads CASSDSGIGQETQYF. The CDR3, as DNA: TGCGCCAGCAGTGACTCCGGGATTGGCCAAGAGACCCAGTACTTC.